Included here is one T cell receptor (beta chain) sequence, with context. The antigen is unknown. PCR was performed using 60 Vbeta and 13 Jbeta primers. The assay was immunoSEQ multiplex PCR, and TCRdb's table has in-frame clones only and misses some. The sample shows 130,000 or so clones, 80% of them seen only once. Per the germline V gene, CDR1 is MNHEY and CDR2 is SVGAGI. V was cut by 6 bases and J by 10 bases, with 10 bases left in between. The CDR3 runs 11 residues. The data derive from a study of cytomegalovirus exposure and HLA in healthy donors. Study-level points and caveats: A previous analysis found most TCR beta V segments productive roughly 87% or roughly 30% of the time.

Material: PBMCs. The chain uses TRBV6-5 and TRBJ2-1, with a possible D match to TRBD2 (6 bases). This TCR derives from a man in his thirties or forties in good health and CMV-seronegative. As DNA, the CDR3 is TGTGCCAGCAGCCGGGACTTCGAGCAGTTCTTC. As protein: CASSRDFEQFF.